The source of this T cell receptor beta chain is a study of cytomegalovirus exposure and HLA in healthy donors. Study as a whole: Early on, a data release was issued that held 80 million or so unique TCRs from HLA-typed donors. Overall study results and limits: In a later analysis, 17,000 or so TCR beta sequences were associated with HLA alleles at 0.05 false discovery rate. Listed as cytomegalovirus-associated were roughly 180 TCR beta chains.

With respect to this clone: Its antigen is unidentified.

Germline CDR1 reads MNHNS; CDR2 reads SASEGT. V lost 1 base, J lost 0 bases, and 16 bases lay in between. The CDR3 length is 18 residues. Use of 60 Vbeta and 13 Jbeta primers characterized the PCR. The table came from immunoSEQ multiplex PCR; TCRdb's copy has only in-frame clones and leaves some out. The repertoire holds around 140,000 clones, just under 85% seen once, with 9% to 10% in the top ten. The sequence derives from a woman aged 60 to 75 in good health and CMV-seropositive. Sequenced input: PBMCs. The chain combines TRBV6-1 with TRBJ1-5; D perhaps matches TRBD1 (5 bases). CDR3 nucleotides: TGTGCCAGCAGTGAAGGCAGGACAACCTACGCTAGCAATCAGCCCCAGCATTTT. This codes for CASSEGRTTYASNQPQHF.